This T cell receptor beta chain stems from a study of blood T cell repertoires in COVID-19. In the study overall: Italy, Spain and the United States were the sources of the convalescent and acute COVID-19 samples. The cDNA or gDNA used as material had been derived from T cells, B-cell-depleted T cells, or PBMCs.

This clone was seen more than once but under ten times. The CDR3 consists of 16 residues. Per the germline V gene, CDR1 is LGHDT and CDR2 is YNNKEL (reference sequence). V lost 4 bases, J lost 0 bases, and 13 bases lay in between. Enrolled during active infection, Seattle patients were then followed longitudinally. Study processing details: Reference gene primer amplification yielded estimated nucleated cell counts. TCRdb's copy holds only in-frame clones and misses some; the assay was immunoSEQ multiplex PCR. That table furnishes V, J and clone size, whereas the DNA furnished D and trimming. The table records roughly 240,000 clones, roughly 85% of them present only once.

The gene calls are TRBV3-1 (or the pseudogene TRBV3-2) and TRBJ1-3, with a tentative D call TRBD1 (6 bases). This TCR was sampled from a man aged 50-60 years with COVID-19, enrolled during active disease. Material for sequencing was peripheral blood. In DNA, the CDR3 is TGTGCCAGCAGCCCCAGACAGGAGATCTCTGGAAACACCATATATTTT. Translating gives CASSPRQEISGNTIYF.